Given below is one TCR beta chain in context. Antigen unknown. The entry originates in a study of T cell responses to AZD1222 COVID-19 vaccine. Study outcomes and limitations: A reported finding is that nearly half of spike-specific TCRs target unmutated variant regions. Once two AZD1222 doses were given, Spike-specific TCR breadth and depth went up. The study found vaccine-associated CD4 TCRs spanning spike, dominant at 160-218 and 743-854.

Clones were sequenced by immunoSEQ multiplex PCR, and TCRdb holds only the in-frame ones, with some missing. The sample consists of around 200,000 clones, just over 90% of them appearing once. The CDR3 length is 14 residues. V was cut by 5 bases and J by 8 bases, with 18 bases left in between. Germline V gene data show CDR1 as LGHDT and CDR2 as YNNKEL (reference sequence). The chain has TRBV3-1 (or the pseudogene TRBV3-2) and TRBJ1-2, with D possibly matching TRBD1 (5 bases). The sequencing used peripheral blood, collected on day 0 of AZD1222 vaccination. The clonotype originates from an adult in good health. The CDR3 reads CASSIGTGASGYTF. CDR3 bases: TGTGCCAGCAGCATAGGGACGGGAGCTTCGGGCTACACCTTC.